The clone carrying this T cell receptor beta chain was recorded many times. Its specificity is not known. Samples each had at least 5 micrograms of total RNA extracted. This record belongs to a study of blood T cells in healthy people across ages. Then a second PCR, running roughly 7 to 11 cycles, was carried out with a sample-barcoded 5' primer and a J-beta primer mix. TCRdb redid the calling of the 5' RACE reads with MiXCR, one entry per CDR3 protein. This sample yields 630,000 or so distinct CDR3 sequences, of which approximately 31% are seen a single time; just over 15% belongs to the top ten. General study results and limits: PBMCs left unsorted prevented a conclusive naive versus antigen-experienced comparison.

This sequence was found in a woman aged 80 or older in good health. The sample taken for sequencing was blood.

Written as DNA, the CDR3 is TGTGCCAGCAGCTTAGCGGGGCAGCTCAGGGGTTACAATGAGCAGTTCTTC. Amino acid sequence: CASSLAGQLRGYNEQFF. V gene TRBV7-6 combines with J gene TRBJ2-1; tentatively, D is TRBD1 (6 bases). The CDR3 has 17 residues. Germline CDR1 is SGHVS and CDR2 is FNYEAQ. V was shortened by 0 bases and J by 4 bases, with 16 bases between the two germline ends.